These 19 T cell receptor beta chains were sequenced from one sample in a study of CXCR3-negative and CXCR3-positive naive CD8 T cells. Their specific antigens are unknown. Libraries of TRB cDNA were made by 5' RACE and carried UMIs. Each CDR3 protein gets one entry in TCRdb, which reprocessed the 5' RACE reads and gives no DNA. The sample holds approximately 140,000 distinct CDR3 sequences. Whole-study findings and limits: For CXCR3-positive naive cells, TRB CDR3s were more hydrophobic than those of CXCR3-negative naive cells.

What was sequenced was naive CXCR3+ CD8+ T cells from blood. Subset given: CD45RO-CCR7+CD27+CD95- naive CD8+ T cells expressing CXCR3 (TNR3+). Receptors originate from a human donor in good health. Some clones in this sample may be carry-over from other donors' samples.

This chain connects TRBV29-1 to TRBJ1-2; the D gene TCRdb calls, TRBD1, cannot be checked with no DNA. The V gene's germline CDR1 is SQVTM and CDR2 ANQGSEA. The CDR3 is 17 amino acids. The CDR3 protein is CSVVDPWVPGQDYGYTF.

The chain joins TRBV15 to TRBJ2-3. The V gene's germline CDR1 is LNHNV and CDR2 YYDKDF (reference sequence). The CDR3 extends over 14 amino acids. The CDR3: CATSSDGGTDTQYF.

The rearrangement joins TRBV6-2 or TRBV6-3 to TRBJ2-4; the D call of TRBD1 rests on TCRdb alone, since no DNA is present to check it. This CDR3 spans 16 amino acids. The germline V gene has CDR1 MNHEY and CDR2 SVGEGT. This CDR3 reads CASRPLDSLTKNIQYF.

This sequence joins TRBV6-2 or TRBV6-3 and TRBJ2-7. The length of the CDR3 is 15 residues. Germline V gene sequence: CDR1 MNHEY, CDR2 SVGEGT. This chain's CDR3 is CASSSRLATTYEQYF.

V is TRBV4-3 and J is TRBJ2-7; TCRdb proposes TRBD1, but this gene call is untestable without DNA. CDR3 length equals 15 residues. Per germline, CDR1 LGHNA and CDR2 YSLEER. CDR3 protein: CASSQVQGSPYEQYF.

This chain joins TRBV15 and TRBJ1-1. Germline loops: CDR1 LNHNV, CDR2 YYDKDF (reference sequence). This CDR3 is 12 amino acids long. The CDR3 here is CATSRARTEAFF.

V is TRBV19 and J is TRBJ1-1. The CDR3 spans 15 residues. CDR1 LNHDA and CDR2 SQIVND come from the germline V gene (reference sequence). The CDR3 sequence is CASSIGYSENTEAFF.

The chain has TRBV5-1 and TRBJ2-5; the TRBD1 assignment by TCRdb is unverifiable without DNA. This CDR3 comprises 14 residues. In germline, CDR1 is SGHRS, CDR2 YFSETQ. The CDR3 loop is CASSYPGQGETQYF.

The J gene is TRBJ2-3, the V gene TRBV29-1. The germline CDR1 and CDR2 sequences are SQVTM and ANQGSEA. The CDR3 extends over 15 amino acids. The CDR3 is CSARPERLRTDTQYF.

The V and J genes are TRBV7-3 and TRBJ1-1. The CDR3 loop spans 13 amino acids. The V gene's germline CDR1 is SGHTA and CDR2 FQGTGA. The CDR3 here is CASSLNTDTEAFF.

The gene calls are TRBV7-2 and TRBJ2-1; TCRdb indicates TRBD1, and absent DNA this call remains unverified. The CDR3 is 16 amino acids. Germline loops: CDR1 SGHTA, CDR2 FQGNSA. The CDR3 reads CASSASVGGGADEQFF.

J is TRBJ2-2 and V is TRBV20-1; TCRdb returns TRBD1, unconfirmable since there is no DNA. Germline CDR1 reads DFQATT; CDR2 reads SNEGSKA (reference sequence). The CDR3 has 14 residues. CDR3 sequence: CSAFDSENTGELFF.

The V call is TRBV29-1, the J call TRBJ2-5; TCRdb indicates TRBD1, and absent DNA this call remains unverified. This CDR3 comprises 15 residues. Germline CDR1 SQVTM, CDR2 ANQGSEA. CDR3: CSVVPPGPNQETQYF.

The rearrangement links TRBV12-3 or TRBV12-4 to TRBJ2-4; TCRdb names TRBD1, which stays unverified in the absence of DNA. The CDR3 extends over 12 amino acids. CDR3 residues: CATGDGKNIQYF.

The V call is TRBV7-9, the J call TRBJ1-2; lacking DNA, the TRBD1 call made by TCRdb goes unchecked. The CDR3 covers 15 residues. Germline V gene data show CDR1 as SEHNR and CDR2 as FQNEAQ (reference sequence). CDR3 residues: CASSPQTGLNYGYTF.

The rearrangement links TRBV15 to TRBJ2-2. Germline lookup yields CDR1 LNHNV and CDR2 YYDKDF (reference sequence). The CDR3 covers 17 residues. This CDR3 reads CATSRDRQHTNTGELFF. The full variable domain, completed using reference TRBV15 and TRBJ2-2, is DAMVIQNPRYQVTQFGKPVTLSCSQTLNHNVMYWYQQKSSQAPKLLFHYYDKDFNNEADTPDNFQSRRPNTSFCFLDIRSPGLGDTAMYLCATSRDRQHTNTGELFFGEGSRLTVL.

This chain connects TRBV7-3 to TRBJ2-2. The CDR3 covers 15 residues. Germline loops: CDR1 SGHTA, CDR2 FQGTGA. This chain's CDR3 is CASSLSLAATGELFF. The full variable domain, rest sourced from reference TRBV7-3 and TRBJ2-2, is GAGVSQTPSNKVTEKGKYVELRCDPISGHTALYWYRQSLGQGPEFLIYFQGTGAADDSGLPNDRFFAVRPEGSVSTLKIQRTERGDSAVYLCASSLSLAATGELFFGEGSRLTVL.

The chain uses TRBV5-5 and TRBJ2-2; with no DNA, the TCRdb D assignment of TRBD1 cannot be verified. CDR1 is SGHKS and CDR2 is YYEKEE in the germline V gene (reference sequence). The length of the CDR3 is 14 residues. The CDR3 is CASSFAGGTGELFF.

The chain recombines TRBV20-1 with TRBJ2-3. CDR3 length: 11 residues. Germline assignment: CDR1 DFQATT and CDR2 SNEGSKA (reference sequence). CDR3 region: CSASRGDTQYF.